Listed below are T cell receptor beta chains from one sample, sequenced in a study of T cell responses to AZD1222 COVID-19 vaccine. TCRdb's table, derived via immunoSEQ multiplex PCR, lists solely in-frame clones and lacks some. The repertoire holds around 150,000 clones, with more than 85% as singletons. The sample consisted of peripheral blood, taken 28 days after the second AZD1222 dose. The receptor set was obtained from an adult who received the AZD1222 COVID-19 vaccine. Each CDR3 is given with its conserved first and last residue. The order of the fields is J gene, clone size, D gene, V gene, CDR3 DNA, CDR3 protein. The D gene is left open where the match is weak. Not all rows give a size; the values are once, few, many and, for expanded clones, a class.

>TRBJ1-2|few|.|TRBV6-5
TGTGCCAGCAGCCCCGGGGGGGGCTACTATGGCTACACCTTC
CASSPGGGYYGYTF
>TRBJ2-7|.|TRBD2|TRBV7-9
TGTGCCAGCAGCCATAGGACTAGCAATAACGAGCAGTACTTC
CASSHRTSNNEQYF
>TRBJ2-1|.|.|TRBV14
TGTGCCAGTAACAGGGAGATATACAATGAGCAGTTCTTC
CASNREIYNEQFF
>TRBJ2-2|.|.|TRBV9
TGTGCCAGCAGCCTCCCGATTGGACTACCGAACACCGGGGAGCTGTTTTTT
CASSLPIGLPNTGELFF
>TRBJ1-2|.|.|TRBV9
TGTGCCAGCAGCGTACGCCTTCGGGACGGCTACACCTTC
CASSVRLRDGYTF
>TRBJ2-7|.|.|TRBV7-2
TGTGCCAGCAGCTTAGAGGGCCCAGGTAGGACCTACGAGCAGTACTTC
CASSLEGPGRTYEQYF
>TRBJ1-1|.|.|TRBV27
TGTGCCAGCAGTTTTGGTACACCGAACACTGAAGCTTTCTTT
CASSFGTPNTEAFF
>TRBJ1-3|few|.|TRBV6-1
TGTGCCAGCAGTGAACGCGAGGACAGTAGGAGCGCCATATATTTT
CASSEREDSRSAIYF
>TRBJ1-1|.|.|TRBV6-5
TGTGCCAGCAGTACAGGGAGCACTGAAGCTTTCTTT
CASSTGSTEAFF
>TRBJ2-1|.|.|TRBV7-2
TGTGCCAGCAGCAAGGACAGAGACTCCTACAATGAGCAGTTCTTC
CASSKDRDSYNEQFF
>TRBJ1-1|.|.|TRBV6-1
TGTGCCAGCAGTGAGGGAGGGGGTAACCGTCCGCGGGCTTTCTTT
CASSEGGGNRPRAFF
>TRBJ2-7|.|.|TRBV27
TGTGCCAGCACCCCCCTGGGCGCGGGAATGAGCTCCTACGAGCAGTACTTC
CASTPLGAGMSSYEQYF
>TRBJ2-3|.|TRBD1|TRBV6-4
TGTGCCAGCAGTGATTCGACAGGGGACACAGATACGCAGTATTTT
CASSDSTGDTDTQYF
>TRBJ2-7|.|.|TRBV3-1/TRBV3-2
TGTGCCAGCAGCCAAGAATACGGCAGGGCCTACGAGCAGTACTTC
CASSQEYGRAYEQYF
>TRBJ2-1|.|TRBD2|TRBV9
TGTGCCAGCAGCGTAGGTGCGGGGGGTGGGTACAATGAGCAGTTCTTC
CASSVGAGGGYNEQFF
>TRBJ2-2|once|.|TRBV4-2
TGTGCCAGCAGCCAACCCAGAAGCCGTACGGCCGGGGAGCTGTTTTTT
CASSQPRSRTAGELFF
>TRBJ2-7|.|TRBD1|TRBV24-1
TGTGCCACCAGTGACGGAACAGGGGGAGGCGAGCAGTACTTC
CATSDGTGGGEQYF
>TRBJ1-2|.|TRBD1|TRBV7-2
TGTGCCAGCAGCAACCCTAACAGGGGCTCCAACTATGGCTACACCTTC
CASSNPNRGSNYGYTF
>TRBJ1-1|.|.|TRBV7-9
TGTGCCAGCAGCCCTACAGAGAACACTGAAGCTTTCTTT
CASSPTENTEAFF
>TRBJ1-1|.|.|TRBV4-2
TGTGCCAGCAGCCAAAATAGGGCCATGAACACTGAAGCTTTCTTT
CASSQNRAMNTEAFF
>TRBJ2-2|.|.|TRBV29-1
TGCAGCGCCTCCACGGCGGACTTAAACACCGGGGAGCTGTTTTTT
CSASTADLNTGELFF
>TRBJ2-5|once|TRBD1|TRBV5-1
TGCGCCAGCAGCTTGAGGGGACAGGGGGCACGGACCCAGTACTTC
CASSLRGQGARTQYF
>TRBJ2-5|.|.|TRBV2
TGTGCCAGCAGTTCCCGTGCGGACGGGGAGACCCAGTACTTC
CASSSRADGETQYF
>TRBJ2-7|once|.|TRBV11-2
TGTGCCACCCGTCTGGGGGGGCTGGACTACGAGCAGTACTTC
CATRLGGLDYEQYF
>TRBJ1-3|.|.|TRBV7-9
TGTGCCAGCAGCTTAGGGGGAAACACCATATATTTT
CASSLGGNTIYF
>TRBJ2-7|once|.|TRBV7-2
TGTGCCAGCAGCTTAGCACCCAGCGACGGGTACGAGCAGTACTTC
CASSLAPSDGYEQYF
>TRBJ1-3|.|.|TRBV9
TGTGCCAGCAGCGTACATCCCGCGGCCGGAAACACCATATATTTT
CASSVHPAAGNTIYF
>TRBJ1-2|.|TRBD1|TRBV5-4
TGTGCCAGCAGCTTTAAAACAGGGGGAGATGGCTACACCTTC
CASSFKTGGDGYTF
>TRBJ2-7|.|TRBD1|TRBV9
TGTGCCAGCAGCGTAGGTGACAGGGCATACGAGCAGTACTTC
CASSVGDRAYEQYF
>TRBJ1-1|.|.|TRBV6-2/TRBV6-3
TGTGCCAGCAGTTACCCTAGGACCCGGTGGAACACTGAAGCTTTCTTT
CASSYPRTRWNTEAFF
>TRBJ1-1|.|TRBD1|TRBV14
TGTGCCAGCAGCCTACGGGACAGTGTTGAAGCTTTCTTT
CASSLRDSVEAFF
>TRBJ2-1|.|.|TRBV18
TGTGCCAGCTCACCCCCGATTGGGCGAACCTACAATGAGCAGTTCTTC
CASSPPIGRTYNEQFF
>TRBJ2-1|.|.|TRBV4-2
TGTGCCAGCAGCCAAGAACAGGGCTCCTACAATGAGCAGTTCTTC
CASSQEQGSYNEQFF
>TRBJ2-5|.|.|TRBV4-3
TGCGCCAGCAGCCAAGATTGGGCGGGAGAGACCCAGTACTTC
CASSQDWAGETQYF
>TRBJ1-1|.|.|TRBV11-2
TGTGCCAGCCGGGGGGGGCGATCGTGGAACACTGAAGCTTTCTTT
CASRGGRSWNTEAFF
>TRBJ2-3|.|TRBD1|TRBV5-1
TGCGCCAGCAGCTTGGAGGGACAGGGAGGTGATACGCAGTATTTT
CASSLEGQGGDTQYF
>TRBJ2-7|once|.|TRBV7-7
TGTGCTAGCAGCTTACTCCCAGGGGCGGGCCACGAGCAGTACTTC
CASSLLPGAGHEQYF
>TRBJ1-6|.|.|TRBV2
TGTGCCAGCACCCAAGGGAGGAATAATTCACCCCTCCACTTT
CASTQGRNNSPLHF
>TRBJ1-2|.|TRBD1|TRBV4-1
TGCGCCAGCAGACAGGGGTATGGCTACACCTTC
CASRQGYGYTF
>TRBJ1-3|.|.|TRBV28
TGTGCCAGCAGTTTATGGGTAGGACCCGGAAACACCATATATTTT
CASSLWVGPGNTIYF
>TRBJ2-1|.|TRBD2|TRBV24-1
TGTGCCACCAGTGCCCATGGCGGGAGGGCCGTGAATGAGCAGTTCTTC
CATSAHGGRAVNEQFF
>TRBJ2-2|.|.|TRBV5-1
TGCGCCAGCAGCCCGGACGGGGTCGGCACCGGGGAGCTGTTTTTT
CASSPDGVGTGELFF
>TRBJ2-1|.|.|TRBV28
TGTGCCAGCAGTTTACAGGGCCTCCCCTACAATGAGCAGTTCTTC
CASSLQGLPYNEQFF
>TRBJ2-1|.|TRBD2|TRBV9
TGTGCCAGCAGCCCACAGGGACTAGCGGTCTACAATGAGCAGTTCTTC
CASSPQGLAVYNEQFF
>TRBJ2-5|.|TRBD2|TRBV7-9
TGTGCCAGCAGCTTAGAGCTGGGACTAGGTTACTTC
CASSLELGLGYF
>TRBJ2-7|.|TRBD2|TRBV6-5
TGTGCCAGCAGCCGGGGAGGGAACTACGAGCAGTACTTC
CASSRGGNYEQYF
>TRBJ2-3|.|TRBD2|TRBV7-3
TGTGCCAGCAGCTTAGACGCAGCGGGGGGGTCAGATACGCAGTATTTT
CASSLDAAGGSDTQYF
>TRBJ2-2|once|TRBD1|TRBV7-7
TGTGCTAGCAGCTTAAATATTCCGGGACAGGGCGGGGAGCTGTTTTTT
CASSLNIPGQGGELFF
>TRBJ1-5|.|TRBD1|TRBV7-9
TGTGCCAGCAGCTTTGGGACAGGTAATCAGCCCCAGCATTTT
CASSFGTGNQPQHF
>TRBJ1-1|.|.|TRBV18
TGTGCCAGCTCACCCATAGGGGGGAACACTGAAGCTTTCTTT
CASSPIGGNTEAFF
>TRBJ2-2|.|TRBD2|TRBV27
TGTGCCAGCAGTTTACTAGCGGGAGTTTACACCGGGGAGCTGTTTTTT
CASSLLAGVYTGELFF
>TRBJ1-2|once|.|TRBV2
TGTGCCAGCATAGGGGTTTCTGGCTACACCTTC
CASIGVSGYTF
>TRBJ2-2|.|.|TRBV13
TGTGCCAGCAGCCCACTTCCCGACCCCGCCGGGGAGCTGTTTTTT
CASSPLPDPAGELFF
>TRBJ2-5|.|.|TRBV10-1
TGCGCCAGCAGTGAAAGAATTGCCGTTCGGGAGACCCAGTACTTC
CASSERIAVRETQYF
>TRBJ2-7|.|.|TRBV20-1
TGCAGTGCTAGTTCAATATACGAGCAGTACTTC
CSASSIYEQYF